The clone carrying this TCR beta chain showed up many times. The data belong to a study of T cells in Graves' hyperthyroidism and ophthalmopathy. This CDR3 has 13 residues. Germline lookup yields CDR1 SNHLY and CDR2 FYNNEI. V was clipped by 2 bases and J by 3 bases, with 8 bases between them. Participants, patients aged 18 to 65, had newly diagnosed hyperthyroidism with a duration under 2 months. There were TCR beta CDR3 regions amplified from RNA transcripts. The TCR CDR3 was amplified in a first-round RT-PCR using the HTBI primer set. One entry per CDR3 protein, called by TCRdb with MiXCR from the multiplex PCR reads. The sample shows about 420,000 distinct CDR3 sequences, roughly 13% of them seen only once.

The source of this sequence is a woman aged 18 to 35 with Graves' hyperthyroidism. Sequenced: blood. J is TRBJ2-7 and V is TRBV2; D is unresolved. Written as DNA, the CDR3 is TGTGCCAGCAGTGAATTGGCTAGCTACGAGCAGTACTTC. It is translated as CASSELASYEQYF.